This T cell receptor (beta chain) was recovered during a study of blood T cell repertoires in COVID-19. The count of this clone is one. The CDR3 has 13 amino acids. Trimming took off 3 bases at V and 15 bases at J, with 19 bases between the two ends. Germline V gene lookup returns CDR1 SGHKS and CDR2 YYEKEE (reference sequence). In the study's own analysis: Nucleated cell counts were estimated from reference gene primer amplification. Sequencing used immunoSEQ multiplex PCR; TCRdb keeps in-frame clones, though not all of them. The D gene and trimming were derived from the DNA, and the V and J assignments and clone size from that table. Of hundreds of thousands of clones listed, 80% to 85% are singletons.

This sequence originates from a man aged 35 to 55 who had been exposed to COVID-19. The chain employs TRBV5-5 and TRBJ2-1; a possible D gene is TRBD1 (5 bases). The sequencing sample was made of PBMCs or T cells enriched from blood (not recorded which). The CDR3 nucleotides read TGTGCCAGCAGCTCGGGCCCTCAGGGCAGGTGGTTCTTC. This sequence encodes CASSSGPQGRWFF.